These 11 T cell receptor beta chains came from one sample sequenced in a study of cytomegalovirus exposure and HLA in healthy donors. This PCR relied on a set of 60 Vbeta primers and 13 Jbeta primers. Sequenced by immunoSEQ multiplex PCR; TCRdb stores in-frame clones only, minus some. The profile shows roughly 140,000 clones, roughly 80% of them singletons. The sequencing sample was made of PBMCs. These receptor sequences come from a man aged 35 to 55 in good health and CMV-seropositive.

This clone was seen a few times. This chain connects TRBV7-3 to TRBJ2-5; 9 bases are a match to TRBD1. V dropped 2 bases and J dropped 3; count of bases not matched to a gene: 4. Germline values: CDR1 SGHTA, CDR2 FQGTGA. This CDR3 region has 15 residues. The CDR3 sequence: CASSLFGTGKETQYF. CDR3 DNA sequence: TGTGCCAGCAGCTTATTTGGGACAGGGAAAGAGACCCAGTACTTC.

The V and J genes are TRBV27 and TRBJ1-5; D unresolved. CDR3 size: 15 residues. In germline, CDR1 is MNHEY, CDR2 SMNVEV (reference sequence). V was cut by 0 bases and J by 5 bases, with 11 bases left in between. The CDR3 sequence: CASSLSPLGDQPQHF. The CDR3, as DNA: TGTGCCAGCAGTTTATCCCCGTTGGGAGATCAGCCCCAGCATTTT.

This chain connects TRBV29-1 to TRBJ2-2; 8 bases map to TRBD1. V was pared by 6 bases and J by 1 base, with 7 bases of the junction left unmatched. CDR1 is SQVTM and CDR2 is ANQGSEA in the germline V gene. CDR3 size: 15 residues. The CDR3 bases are TGCAGCGTAAGAACCGGGACAGGGAACACCGGGGAGCTGTTTTTT. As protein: CSVRTGTGNTGELFF.

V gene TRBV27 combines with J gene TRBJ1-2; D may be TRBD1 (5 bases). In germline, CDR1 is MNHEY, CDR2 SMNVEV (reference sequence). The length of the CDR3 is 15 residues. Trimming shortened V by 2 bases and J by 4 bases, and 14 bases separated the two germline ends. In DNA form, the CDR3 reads TGTGCCAGCAGTTTACTTCCCGACAGCTTCTATGGCTACACCTTC. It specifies CASSLLPDSFYGYTF.

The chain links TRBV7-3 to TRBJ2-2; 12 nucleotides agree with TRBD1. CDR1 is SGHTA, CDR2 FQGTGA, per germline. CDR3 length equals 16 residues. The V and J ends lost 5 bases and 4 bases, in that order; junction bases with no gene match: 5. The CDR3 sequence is CASSTGQGASTGELFF. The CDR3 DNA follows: TGTGCCAGCAGCACGGGACAGGGGGCGAGCACCGGGGAGCTGTTTTTT.

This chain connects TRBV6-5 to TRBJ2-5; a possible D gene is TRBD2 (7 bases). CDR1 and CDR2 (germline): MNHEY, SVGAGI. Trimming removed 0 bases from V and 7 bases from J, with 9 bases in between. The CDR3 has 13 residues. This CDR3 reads CASSYSGGRTQYF. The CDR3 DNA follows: TGTGCCAGCAGTTACTCGGGGGGGCGGACCCAGTACTTC.

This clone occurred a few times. This CDR3 is CASSFSGETYEQYF. In nucleotides, the CDR3 is TGCGCCAGCAGCTTTTCAGGGGAAACCTACGAGCAGTACTTC. The V call is TRBV5-1, the J call TRBJ2-5, with a weak D call TRBD1 (6 bases). Near its end, the DNA agrees better with TRBJ2-7, so the J call may be wrong. The CDR3 is 14 amino acids. Germline CDR1 SGHRS, CDR2 YFSETQ.

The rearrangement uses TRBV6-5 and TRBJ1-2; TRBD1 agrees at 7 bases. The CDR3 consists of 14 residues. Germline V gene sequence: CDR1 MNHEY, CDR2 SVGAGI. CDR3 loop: CAAREPRDSGGYTF. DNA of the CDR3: TGTGCAGCCCGGGAGCCCCGGGACAGCGGCGGCTACACCTTC.

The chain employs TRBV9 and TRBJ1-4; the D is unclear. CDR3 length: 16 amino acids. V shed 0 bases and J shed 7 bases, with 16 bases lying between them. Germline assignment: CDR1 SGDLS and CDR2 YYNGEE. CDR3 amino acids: CASSVASTAIVEKLFF. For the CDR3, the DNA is TGTGCCAGCAGCGTAGCTAGCACCGCGATTGTTGAAAAACTGTTTTTT.

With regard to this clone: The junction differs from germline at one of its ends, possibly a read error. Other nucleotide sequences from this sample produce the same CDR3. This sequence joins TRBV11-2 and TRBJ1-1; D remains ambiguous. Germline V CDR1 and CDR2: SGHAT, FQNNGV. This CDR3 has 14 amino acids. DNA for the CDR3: TGTGCCAGCAGCTCCCGTGGAGGGAACACTGAAGCCTTCTTT. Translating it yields CASSSRGGNTEAFF.

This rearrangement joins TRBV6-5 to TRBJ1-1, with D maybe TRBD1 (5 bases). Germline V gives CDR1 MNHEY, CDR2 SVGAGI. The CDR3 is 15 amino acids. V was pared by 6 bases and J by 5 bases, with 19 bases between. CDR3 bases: TGTGCCAGCAGACCCCACGGGACTGTTCGAACTGAAGCTTTCTTT. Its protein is CASRPHGTVRTEAFF.